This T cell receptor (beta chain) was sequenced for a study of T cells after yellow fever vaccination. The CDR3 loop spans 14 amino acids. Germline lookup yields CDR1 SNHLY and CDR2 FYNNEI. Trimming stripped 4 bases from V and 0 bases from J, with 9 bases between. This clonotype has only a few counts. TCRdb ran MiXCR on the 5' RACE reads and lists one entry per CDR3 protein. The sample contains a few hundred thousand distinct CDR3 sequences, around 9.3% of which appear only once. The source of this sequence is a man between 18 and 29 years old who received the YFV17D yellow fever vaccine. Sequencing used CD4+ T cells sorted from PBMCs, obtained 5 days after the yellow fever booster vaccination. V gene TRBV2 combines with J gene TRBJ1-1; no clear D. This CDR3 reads CASSVYSVNTEAFF. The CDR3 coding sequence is TGTGCCAGCAGTGTCTACAGCGTGAACACTGAAGCTTTCTTT.